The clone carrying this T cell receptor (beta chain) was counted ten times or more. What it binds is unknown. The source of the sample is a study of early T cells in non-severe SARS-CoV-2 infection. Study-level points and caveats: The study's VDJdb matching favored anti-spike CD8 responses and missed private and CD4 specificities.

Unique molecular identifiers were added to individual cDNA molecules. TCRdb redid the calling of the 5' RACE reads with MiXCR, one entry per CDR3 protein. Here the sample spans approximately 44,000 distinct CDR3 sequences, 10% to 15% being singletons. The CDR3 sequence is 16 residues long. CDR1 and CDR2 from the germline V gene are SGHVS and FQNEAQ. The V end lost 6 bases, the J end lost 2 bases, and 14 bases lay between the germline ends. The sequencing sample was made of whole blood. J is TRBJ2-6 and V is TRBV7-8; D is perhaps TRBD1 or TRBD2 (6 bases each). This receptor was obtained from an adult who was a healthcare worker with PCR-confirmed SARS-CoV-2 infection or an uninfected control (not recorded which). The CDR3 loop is CASSYPRGPGANVLTF. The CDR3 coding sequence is TGTGCCAGCAGTTACCCCCGGGGGCCTGGGGCCAACGTCCTGACTTTC. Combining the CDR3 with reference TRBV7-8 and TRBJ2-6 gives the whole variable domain GAGVSQSPRYKVAKRGQDVALRCDPISGHVSLFWYQQALGQGPEFLTYFQNEAQLDKSGLPSDRFFAERPEGSVSTLKIQRTQQEDSAVYLCASSYPRGPGANVLTFGAGSRLTVL.